This T cell receptor (beta chain) was found in a study of tumor-infiltrating lymphocytes in primary liver carcinoma. Between 20 and 30 mg of unsorted bulk tissue served as the source from which RNA and DNA were co-extracted. Reverse transcription of approximately 520 ng total RNA with a constant-region primer produced TCR beta cDNA. Libraries covering TCR beta were generated through three nested multiplex PCR rounds (using a slightly modified ARM-PCR). Running ten to eleven cycles apiece, the first two PCR rounds relied on TRBV1-TRBV30 forward primers together with a C-beta reverse primer. TCRdb used MiXCR to reprocess the multiplex PCR reads, holding one entry per CDR3 protein. This table has tens of thousands of distinct CDR3 sequences, 70% to 85% appearing once. The CDR3 sequence is 12 residues long. Germline CDR1 and CDR2: SQVTM and ANQGSEA. V lost 6 bases to trimming and J lost 5 bases; unmatched junction nucleotides: 6.

This clonotype was recorded many times. This receptor was obtained from a man aged 40-55 years with primary liver carcinoma and hepatitis B virus infection. The genes are TRBV29-1 and TRBJ2-7; 8 bases fit TRBD1. The sample taken for sequencing was liver tumor tissue from sampling region 2. Subset indicated: tumor region T2, inferior pole. The CDR3 DNA reads as TGCAGCGTGCTGACAGGGGCCCACGAGCAGTACTTC. Encoded protein: CSVLTGAHEQYF.